The following is a T cell receptor beta chain sequence with its context. The antigen is undetermined. In germline, CDR1 is MNHEY, CDR2 SVGAGI. Trimming removed 2 bases from V and 3 bases from J, with 11 bases in between. This CDR3 is 15 amino acids long. The sample is drawn from a study of OX40 agonist ivuxolimab in advanced cancers. Findings and caveats of the study: In the 0.1 to 3.0 mg/kg range, CD4+ and CD8+ blood T cells had expanded clonally by week 6. Still undetermined is the antigen specificity of the expanded peripheral T cells.

TCRdb's table, derived via immunoSEQ multiplex PCR, lists solely in-frame clones and lacks some. The repertoire holds about 82,000 clones, with approximately 85% as singletons. This receptor was taken from an adult with an advanced solid tumor such as melanoma, head and neck, liver or kidney cancer. This sample comprised CD4+ or CD8+ T cells sorted from blood, obtained in a trial of the OX40 agonist ivuxolimab. V and J are TRBV6-5 and TRBJ2-1, with a possible D match to TRBD1 (6 bases). The CDR3 reads CASSYNREIYNEQFF. The DNA of the CDR3 is TGTGCCAGCAGTTACAACAGGGAAATCTACAATGAGCAGTTCTTC.